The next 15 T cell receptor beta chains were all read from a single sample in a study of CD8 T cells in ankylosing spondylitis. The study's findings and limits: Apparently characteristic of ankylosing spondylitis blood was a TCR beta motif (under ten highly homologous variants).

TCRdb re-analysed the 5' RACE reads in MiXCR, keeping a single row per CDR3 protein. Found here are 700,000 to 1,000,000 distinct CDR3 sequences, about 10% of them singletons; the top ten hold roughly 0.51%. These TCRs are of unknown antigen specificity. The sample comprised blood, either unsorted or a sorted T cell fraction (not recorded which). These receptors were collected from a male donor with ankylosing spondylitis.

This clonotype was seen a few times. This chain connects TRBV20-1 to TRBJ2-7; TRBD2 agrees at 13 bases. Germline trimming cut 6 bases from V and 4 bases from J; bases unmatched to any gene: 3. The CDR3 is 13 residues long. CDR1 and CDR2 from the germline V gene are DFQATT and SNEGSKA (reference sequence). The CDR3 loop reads CSALTSGRYEQYF. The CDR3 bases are TGCAGTGCCCTGACTAGCGGGAGGTACGAGCAGTACTTC.

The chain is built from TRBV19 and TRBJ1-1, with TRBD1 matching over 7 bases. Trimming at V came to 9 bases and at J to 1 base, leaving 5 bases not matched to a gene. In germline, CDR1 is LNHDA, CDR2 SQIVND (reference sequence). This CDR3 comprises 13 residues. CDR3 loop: CASTTGPNTEAFF. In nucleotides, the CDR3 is TGTGCCAGCACGACAGGGCCGAACACTGAAGCTTTCTTT.

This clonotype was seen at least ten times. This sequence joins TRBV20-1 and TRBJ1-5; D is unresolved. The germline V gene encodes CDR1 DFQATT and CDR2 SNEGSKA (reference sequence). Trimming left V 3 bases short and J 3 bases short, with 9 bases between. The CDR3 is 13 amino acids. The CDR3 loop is CSASLGDNQPQHF. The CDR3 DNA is TGCAGTGCTAGCCTCGGGGACAATCAGCCCCAGCATTTT.

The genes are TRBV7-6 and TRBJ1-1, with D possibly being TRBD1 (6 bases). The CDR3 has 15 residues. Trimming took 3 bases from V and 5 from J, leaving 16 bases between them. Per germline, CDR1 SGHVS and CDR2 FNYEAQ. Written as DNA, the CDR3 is TGTGCCAGCAGCTTGGCAACCGGGACACCTACTGAAGCTTTCTTT. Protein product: CASSLATGTPTEAFF. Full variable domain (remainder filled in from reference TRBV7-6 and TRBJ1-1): GAGVSQSPRYKVTKRGQDVALRCDPISGHVSLYWYRQALGQGPEFLTYFNYEAQQDKSGLPNDRFSAERPEGSISTLTIQRTEQRDSAMYRCASSLATGTPTEAFFGQGTRLTVV.

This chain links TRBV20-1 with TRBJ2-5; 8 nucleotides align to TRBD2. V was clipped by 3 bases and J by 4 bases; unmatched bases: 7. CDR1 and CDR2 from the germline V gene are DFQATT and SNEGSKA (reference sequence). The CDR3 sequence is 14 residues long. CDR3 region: CSASWLAGIETQYF. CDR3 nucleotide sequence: TGCAGTGCTAGCTGGCTAGCGGGTATAGAGACCCAGTACTTC.

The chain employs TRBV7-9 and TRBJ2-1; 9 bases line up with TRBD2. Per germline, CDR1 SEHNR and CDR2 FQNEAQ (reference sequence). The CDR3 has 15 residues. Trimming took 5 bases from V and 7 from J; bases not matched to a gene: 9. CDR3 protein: CASSPTGLAVNEQFF. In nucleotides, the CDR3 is TGTGCCAGCAGCCCAACGGGACTAGCAGTAAATGAGCAGTTCTTC.

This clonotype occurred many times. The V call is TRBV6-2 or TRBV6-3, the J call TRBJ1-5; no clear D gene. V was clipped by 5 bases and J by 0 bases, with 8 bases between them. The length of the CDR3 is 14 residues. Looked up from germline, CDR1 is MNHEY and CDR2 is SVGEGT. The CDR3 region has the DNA TGTGCCAGCAGTCTCGGATTTAGCAATCAGCCCCAGCATTTT. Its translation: CASSLGFSNQPQHF.

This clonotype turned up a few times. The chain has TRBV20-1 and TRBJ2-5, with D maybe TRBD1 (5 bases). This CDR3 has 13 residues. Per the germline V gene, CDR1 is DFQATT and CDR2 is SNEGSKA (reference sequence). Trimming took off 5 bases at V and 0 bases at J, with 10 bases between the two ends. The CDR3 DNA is TGCAGTGCTGATCAGGGTCACCAAGAGACCCAGTACTTC. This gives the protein CSADQGHQETQYF.

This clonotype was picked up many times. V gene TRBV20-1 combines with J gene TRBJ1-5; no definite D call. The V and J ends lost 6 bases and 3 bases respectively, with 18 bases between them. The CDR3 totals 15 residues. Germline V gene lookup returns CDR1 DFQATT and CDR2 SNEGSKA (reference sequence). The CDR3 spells CSARRPTGINQPQHF. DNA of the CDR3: TGCAGTGCCAGACGCCCCACGGGGATCAATCAGCCCCAGCATTTT.

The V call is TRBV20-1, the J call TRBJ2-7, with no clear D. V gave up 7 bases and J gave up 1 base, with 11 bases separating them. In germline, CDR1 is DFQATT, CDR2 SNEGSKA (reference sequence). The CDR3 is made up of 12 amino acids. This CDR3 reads CSVISRSYEQYF. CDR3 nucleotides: TGCAGTGTAATTAGCAGGTCCTACGAGCAGTACTTC.

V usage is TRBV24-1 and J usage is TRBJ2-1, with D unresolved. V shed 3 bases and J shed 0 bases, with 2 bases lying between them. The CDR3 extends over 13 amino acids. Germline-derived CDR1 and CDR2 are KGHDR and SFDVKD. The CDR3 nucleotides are TGTGCCACCAGTGATGTCTCCTACAATGAGCAGTTCTTC. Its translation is CATSDVSYNEQFF.

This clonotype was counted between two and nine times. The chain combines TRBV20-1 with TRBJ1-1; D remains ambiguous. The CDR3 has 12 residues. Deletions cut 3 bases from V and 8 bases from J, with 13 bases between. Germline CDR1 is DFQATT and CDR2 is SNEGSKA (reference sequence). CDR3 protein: CSASRVGSEAFF. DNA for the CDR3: TGCAGTGCTAGCCGCGTTGGTTCCGAAGCTTTCTTT.

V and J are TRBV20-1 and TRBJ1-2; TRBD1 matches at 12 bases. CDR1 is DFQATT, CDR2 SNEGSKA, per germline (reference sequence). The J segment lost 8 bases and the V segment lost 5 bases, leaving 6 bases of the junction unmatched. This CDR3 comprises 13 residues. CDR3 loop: CSARDRGLMGYTF. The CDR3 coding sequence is TGCAGTGCTCGGGACAGGGGGCTAATGGGCTACACCTTC.

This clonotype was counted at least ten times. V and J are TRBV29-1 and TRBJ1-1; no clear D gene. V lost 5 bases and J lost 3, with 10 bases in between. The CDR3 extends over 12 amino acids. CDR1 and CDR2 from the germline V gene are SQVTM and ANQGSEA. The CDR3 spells CSVRAGDTEAFF. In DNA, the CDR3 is TGCAGCGTTCGAGCGGGTGACACTGAAGCTTTCTTT.

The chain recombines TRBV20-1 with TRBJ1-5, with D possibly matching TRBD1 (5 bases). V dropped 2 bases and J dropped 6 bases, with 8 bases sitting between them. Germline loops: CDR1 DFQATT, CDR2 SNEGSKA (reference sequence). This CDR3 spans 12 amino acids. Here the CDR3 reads CSARRGSQPQHF. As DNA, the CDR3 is TGCAGTGCTAGAAGGGGAAGTCAGCCCCAGCATTTT.